Detailed here is one T cell receptor beta chain. Its antigen is unidentified. Germline trimming cut 2 bases from V and 5 bases from J; bases unmatched to any gene: 5. Per the germline V gene, CDR1 is SEHNR and CDR2 is FQNEAQ (reference sequence). The CDR3 runs 15 residues. These data come from a study of shared clonotypes between healthy human individuals. Study-wide findings and caveats: Represented genetic and exposure-history diversity was restricted by having few donors.

Assay: immunoSEQ multiplex PCR; the TCRdb copy retains only in-frame clones and omits some. The table lists millions of clones, over 85% of them singletons, with 0.1% to 0.15% in the top ten. The sample was naive CD4+ T cells sorted from blood. The subset denotes: CD45RA+ positively selected. V is TRBV7-9 and J is TRBJ2-1, with 8 nucleotides matching TRBD1. This receptor was identified in a man younger than 35 in good health. The CDR3 spells CASSLSQGAHNEQFF. In DNA, the CDR3 is TGTGCCAGCAGCTTATCGCAGGGGGCCCACAATGAGCAGTTCTTC.